A single sample is the source of the 12 T cell receptor beta chains below, sequenced in a study of shared clonotypes between healthy human individuals. Sequencing used immunoSEQ multiplex PCR; TCRdb keeps in-frame clones, though not all of them. The repertoire includes 2.3 million or so clones, 80% to 95% of them detected once, and 0.39% sits in the top ten. The specimen sequenced was naive CD4+ T cells from PBMCs. Subset: CD45RA+ positively selected. These receptors were collected from a man aged 18 to 29 in good health. Some clones in this sample may be carry-over from other donors' samples.

This clone appeared a single time. The chain has TRBV6-1 and TRBJ2-7; 8 bases map to TRBD1. Germline CDR1 reads MNHNS; CDR2 reads SASEGT. Losses at the gene ends were 6 bases for V and 1 base for J; bases not matched to a gene: 8. This CDR3 region has 15 residues. CDR3 in amino acids: CASSRTRQGSYEQYF. The CDR3 DNA is TGTGCCAGCAGCCGAACCCGACAGGGGTCCTACGAGCAGTACTTC.

The chain links TRBV10-3 to TRBJ1-4; weak D call: TRBD1 (5 bases). Looked up from germline, CDR1 is ENHRY and CDR2 is SYGVKD. Trimming shortened V by 0 bases and J by 5 bases, and 10 bases separated the two germline ends. The CDR3 runs 15 residues. The CDR3 nucleotides read TGTGCCATCAGTGAGTCTGGGCAGGGAAATGAAAAACTGTTTTTT. Residues: CAISESGQGNEKLFF.

The chain employs TRBV6-1 and TRBJ1-5, with D tentatively TRBD1 (6 bases). V was pared by 2 bases and J by 10 bases, with 18 bases between. The CDR3 has 15 amino acids. Germline CDR1 and CDR2: MNHNS and SASEGT. In DNA form, the CDR3 reads TGTGCCAGCAGTGAAAACCAGGGGTCACTTTCTCCCCAGCATTTT. It translates to CASSENQGSLSPQHF.

V is TRBV6-5 and J is TRBJ1-4; D unresolved. CDR3 length: 12 residues. The V gene's germline CDR1 is MNHEY and CDR2 SVGAGI. Trimming took 6 bases from V and 10 from J, leaving 12 bases between them. CDR3 amino acids: CASRKDVGKLFF. In nucleotides, the CDR3 is TGTGCCAGCAGGAAAGACGTAGGAAAACTGTTTTTT.

The chain joins TRBV5-4 to TRBJ1-6; D ambiguous. Trimming pared 1 base from V and 14 bases from J, leaving 10 bases between. Germline V gene sequence: CDR1 SGHNT, CDR2 YYREEE (reference sequence). The CDR3 totals 12 residues. This CDR3 is CASSLYFGSLHF. For the CDR3, the DNA is TGTGCCAGCAGCTTGTATTTCGGTTCCCTCCACTTT.

Concerning this clone: Other DNA sequences within the sample encode an identical CDR3. The chain uses TRBV6-6 and TRBJ2-7; 8 bases match TRBD2. The CDR3 is 13 amino acids. CDR1 and CDR2 (germline): MNHNY, SVGAGI (reference sequence). The ends lost 2 bases at V and 3 bases at J; junction bases unmatched: 0. CDR3 loop: CASSYGTSYEQYF. In DNA form, the CDR3 reads TGTGCCAGCAGTTACGGGACTAGCTACGAGCAGTACTTC.

This clone was seen once. This chain joins TRBV5-4 and TRBJ2-7, with D possibly TRBD2 on 5 matching bases. The CDR3 is made up of 12 amino acids. Germline V gene lookup returns CDR1 SGHNT and CDR2 YYREEE (reference sequence). V lost 2 bases and J 7 bases, leaving 10 bases between the germline ends. The CDR3: CASSFSPGEQYF. DNA of the CDR3: TGTGCCAGCAGCTTTTCTCCGGGGGAGCAGTACTTC.

CDR3 protein: CASSQDTLSYEQYF. CDR3 in DNA: TGCGCCAGCAGCCAAGATACGCTTTCCTACGAGCAGTACTTC. The rearrangement joins TRBV4-3 to TRBJ2-7; D not certain. The CDR3 runs 14 residues. The germline CDR1 and CDR2 sequences are LGHNA and YSLEER. V lost 0 bases, J lost 1 base, and 7 bases lay in between.

V is TRBV6-4 and J is TRBJ2-1, with TRBD2 as a possible D gene (6 bases). This CDR3 contains 17 residues. Germline V gives CDR1 MRHNA, CDR2 SNTAGT. The germline V and J ends were trimmed by 1 base and 1 base, with 14 bases remaining between them. CDR3 nucleotide sequence: TGTGCCAGCAGTGACTATTTTTCGACTAGTTCCTACAATGAGCAGTTCTTC. It yields the protein CASSDYFSTSSYNEQFF.

This chain links TRBV15 with TRBJ2-5; 14 nucleotides match TRBD2. V shed 4 bases, J shed 5 bases, and the junction held 12 bases outside the gene matches. The CDR3 contains 18 residues. The V gene's germline CDR1 is LNHNV and CDR2 YYDKDF (reference sequence). The CDR3 coding sequence is TGTGCCACCAGCAAGGGGACTAGCGGGGGTGGAAAGGGCGAGACCCAGTACTTC. Protein: CATSKGTSGGGKGETQYF.

The V and J genes are TRBV27 and TRBJ2-5; no firm D call. The CDR3 covers 13 residues. V lost 1 base and J 5 bases, leaving 8 bases between the germline ends. CDR1 MNHEY and CDR2 SMNVEV come from the germline V gene (reference sequence). CDR3 DNA sequence: TGTGCCAGCAGTTTATATCGACGGGAGACCCAGTACTTC. The encoded protein is CASSLYRRETQYF.

The chain recombines TRBV7-8 with TRBJ1-5, with D hard to call. Germline V gene data show CDR1 as SGHVS and CDR2 as FQNEAQ. This CDR3 has 15 residues. Trimming took 5 bases from V and 6 from J, leaving 17 bases between them. CDR3 protein: CASSPPAPVIQPQHF. The DNA of the CDR3 is TGTGCCAGCAGCCCCCCCGCCCCAGTCATTCAGCCCCAGCATTTT.